Presented here are 7 T cell receptor beta chains from one specimen sequenced in a study of T cell responses to AZD1222 COVID-19 vaccine. Data came from immunoSEQ multiplex PCR; TCRdb stores just in-frame clones and leaves some out. The table has 45,000 to 65,000 clones, 75% to 90% seen once. Sequences were derived from peripheral blood, sampled on day 0 of AZD1222 vaccination. These TCRs come from an adult in good health.

The chain couples TRBV18 to TRBJ2-1; D gene uncertain. The germline V and J ends were trimmed by 5 bases and 2 bases, with 13 bases remaining between them. The germline CDR1 and CDR2 sequences are KGHSH and LQKENI. This CDR3 is built from 15 residues. The CDR3 reads CASSTERLAYNEQFF. The CDR3 DNA reads TGTGCCAGCTCAACGGAGCGTCTAGCCTACAATGAGCAGTTCTTC.

This sequence joins TRBV21-1 and TRBJ2-5; the DNA was not compared with TRBD1, the D call given in the table. TRBV21-1 is tagged as a pseudogene. The CDR3 runs 21 residues. CDR3 protein: CASSKASLGDSGITRGETQYF. As DNA, the CDR3 is TGTGCCAGCAGCAAAGCAAGTCTGGGGGACAGCGGTATTACAAGAGGTGAGACCCAGTACTTC.

For the CDR3, the DNA is TGTGCCAGCAGCTTAGGGCCCGCCCGTAATTCACCCCTCCACTTT. As protein: CASSLGPARNSPLHF. The chain links TRBV11-2 to TRBJ1-6; the D is unclear. V lost 1 base and J 6 bases, leaving 10 bases between the germline ends. There are 15 residues in the CDR3. The germline V gene encodes CDR1 SGHAT and CDR2 FQNNGV.

The gene calls are TRBV6-5 and TRBJ1-1; TRBD1 might be the D (5 bases). From germline, CDR1 is MNHEY and CDR2 SVGAGI. This CDR3 is built from 14 residues. The V end was cut by 0 bases, the J end by 4 bases, with 9 bases between. The CDR3 reads CASSYSVRGTEAFF. The CDR3 region has the DNA TGTGCCAGCAGTTACTCCGTAAGGGGCACTGAAGCTTTCTTT.

The chain combines TRBV11-3 with TRBJ2-1; no reliable D call. V was pared by 4 bases and J by 4 bases, with 14 bases between. The CDR3 contains 15 residues. Looked up from germline, CDR1 is SGHNT and CDR2 is YENEEA. This CDR3 reads CASSSRLSFYNEQFF. In DNA, the CDR3 is TGTGCCAGCAGCTCCCGTCTTTCTTTTTACAATGAGCAGTTCTTC.

The V gene is TRBV6-5, the J gene TRBJ1-2; 10 bases map to TRBD1. The CDR3 contains 15 residues. CDR1 and CDR2 from the germline V gene are MNHEY and SVGAGI. J lost 3 bases, V lost 6 bases, and 7 bases had no gene match. The CDR3 reads CASRSSTGGDYGYTF. DNA for the CDR3: TGTGCCAGCAGATCCTCGACAGGGGGCGACTATGGCTACACCTTC.

V and J are TRBV6-2 or TRBV6-3 and TRBJ1-6; weak D call: TRBD1 (5 bases). CDR3 size: 14 residues. From germline, CDR1 is MNHEY and CDR2 SVGEGT. Deletions cut 6 bases from V and 8 bases from J, with 14 bases between. The CDR3 sequence: CASSLLQGDSPLHF. CDR3 coding DNA: TGTGCCAGCAGCCTACTCCAAGGGGATTCACCCCTCCACTTT.